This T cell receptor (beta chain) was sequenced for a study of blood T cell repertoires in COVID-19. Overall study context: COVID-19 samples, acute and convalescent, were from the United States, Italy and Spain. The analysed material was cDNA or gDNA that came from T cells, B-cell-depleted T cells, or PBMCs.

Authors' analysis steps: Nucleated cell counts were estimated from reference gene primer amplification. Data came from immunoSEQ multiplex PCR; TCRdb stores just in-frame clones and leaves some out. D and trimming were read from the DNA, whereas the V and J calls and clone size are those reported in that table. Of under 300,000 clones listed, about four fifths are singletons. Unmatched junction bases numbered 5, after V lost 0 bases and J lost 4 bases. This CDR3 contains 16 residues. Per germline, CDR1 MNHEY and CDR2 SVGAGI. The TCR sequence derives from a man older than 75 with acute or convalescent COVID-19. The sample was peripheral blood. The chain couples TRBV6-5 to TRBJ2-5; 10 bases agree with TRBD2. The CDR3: CASSYSTSGVGETQYF. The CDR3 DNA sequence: TGTGCCAGCAGTTACTCAACTAGCGGGGTTGGAGAGACCCAGTACTTC.